This T cell receptor beta chain stems from a study of shared clonotypes between healthy human individuals. In the study overall: The people who gave samples were a couple of women and a few men aged 18 to 49.

Findings and limits, study-wide: Sampling involved blood alone; tissue repertoires likely differ.

This clone was found a few times. What it binds is not known. The data were produced by immunoSEQ multiplex PCR, yet TCRdb's version contains in-frame clones alone and is incomplete. Among some 1.1 million clones listed, around three quarters were seen once. HIV-negative, healthy adults without recent acute infections or vaccinations were the donors. The origin of this receptor is a man aged 18 to 29 in good health. Some clones in this sample may be carry-over from other donors' samples. Sequenced material: memory CD4+ T cells from PBMCs. Documented subset: CD45RA-negative fraction.

As DNA, the CDR3 is TGTGCCAGCGGGGCTGAAGTCTACGAGCAGTACTTC. This codes for CASGAEVYEQYF. J is TRBJ2-7 and V is TRBV28; TRBD1 is a possible D gene (5 bases). V was pared by 8 bases and J by 3 bases, with 11 bases between. The CDR3 contains 12 residues. In germline, CDR1 is MDHEN, CDR2 SYDVKM.